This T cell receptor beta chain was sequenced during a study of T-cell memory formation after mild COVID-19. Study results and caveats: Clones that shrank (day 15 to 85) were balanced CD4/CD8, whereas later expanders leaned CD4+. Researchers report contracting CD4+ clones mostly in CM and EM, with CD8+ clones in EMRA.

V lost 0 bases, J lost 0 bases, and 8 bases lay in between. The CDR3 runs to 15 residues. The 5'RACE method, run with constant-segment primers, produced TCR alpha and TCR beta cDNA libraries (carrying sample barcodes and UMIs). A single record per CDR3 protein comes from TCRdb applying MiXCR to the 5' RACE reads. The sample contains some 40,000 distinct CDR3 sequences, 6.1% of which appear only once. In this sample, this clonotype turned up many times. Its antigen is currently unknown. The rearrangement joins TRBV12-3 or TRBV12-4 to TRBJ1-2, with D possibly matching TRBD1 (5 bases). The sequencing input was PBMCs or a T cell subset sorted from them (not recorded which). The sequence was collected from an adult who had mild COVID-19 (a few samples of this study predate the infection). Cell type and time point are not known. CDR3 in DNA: TGTGCCAGCAGTTTAGCTGCGGGGGCTAACTATGGCTACACCTTC. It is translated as CASSLAAGANYGYTF.